This record concerns one T cell receptor (beta chain) sequence. In its sample, this clonotype was seen a few times. The antigen it recognizes is unknown. No base qualities exist here, and no much larger clone lies one base off it. Genomic DNA was used as template for profiling of TCR beta VDJ combinations and CDR3 sequences. An Illumina HiSeq 2000 was used for TCR repertoire sequencing. As for the original processing: Repertoire assessment relied on Simpson's diversity index, CDR3 size and DJ length profiles, and TRBV/TRBJ rearrangement plots. The most abundant DNA sequence in the deep sequencing data was defined as the immunodominant clone. CDR3 amino acid sequences were checked for sharing between subjects and were compared against published repertoires and the VDJdb database. The public reads were run again by TCRdb, first through fastp at Q25 and then through MiXCR, and only productive beta chains were kept. Under each unique CDR3 protein, matching rows form one entry showing the most common genes and DNA. The V and J calls reflect TCRdb's pipeline rather than the authors' work. This sample gives approximately 190,000 distinct CDR3 sequences in total; approximately 48% of them show up just once. Of the sample, around 9.7% falls within the top ten clones.

This entry comes from a study of CD8+CD57+ T cells in acquired aplastic anemia (dated by TCRdb to the late 2010s). Background for the entire study: Extracted DNA from sorted CD4+ and CD8+ cells averaged around 3.3 ug, ranging from about 0.2 to 30 ug. CD8+CD57+ expansion was defined as frequency above the mean frequency observed in healthy subjects.

The paper's findings and limits, for the study overall: Between patients and healthy controls, no significant difference in CD8+ Simpson's diversity was found (P=0.060). Around 30 CD8+ CDR3 sequences were found to be shared between patients and controls, but these sequences appeared to be highly expressed in patients and within the immunodominant clones of the patients.

The patients picked for sequencing were ones in whom flow cytometry had shown an expansion of CD8+CD57+ cells. Severe acquired aplastic anemia was diagnosed in all patients according to International Study of Aplastic Anemia and Agranulocytosis and Camitta criteria. At the time blood was sampled, none of the patients had received any therapy. In this study, sorted CD4+ and CD8+ T cells from the blood of healthy subjects and of severe aplastic anemia patients had their TCR repertoires deep-sequenced. Patients were enrolled in the USA under clinicaltrials.gov protocols 00001620, 01623167, 00001397, 00071045, 00081523 and 00961064. Ficoll-Paque density gradient centrifugation was used to isolate peripheral blood mononuclear cells. Before DNA was extracted, CD4+ and CD8+ T cells were sorted using either FACS or magnetic beads. Including the terminal cysteine and phenylalanine, the CDR3 comprises 16 residues. The kept DNA is CDR3 alone, 48 bases in frame from the first base. As encoded in the germline V gene, CDR1 is MNHNS while CDR2 is SASEGT. Between the V and J ends, shortened by 6 bases and 1 base respectively, the junction contains 17 bases.

The receptor's source is a human donor with aplastic anemia. Source material: sorted CD4+, CD8+, or CD8+CD57+ T cells (not recorded which) from PBMCs. Rearrangement joined TRBV6-1 to TRBJ2-3; the D segment may tentatively be TRBD1 or TRBD2, each giving 5 matched bases. The DNA sequence is as follows: TGTGCCAGCAGCCGGGACGCGAGGGCCCGCACAGATACGCAGTATTTT. Translation gives CASSRDARARTDTQYF.